The 5 T cell receptor beta chains below were found in one sample sequenced in a study of cytomegalovirus exposure and HLA in healthy donors. The study ran its PCR with 60 Vbeta and 13 Jbeta primers. TCRdb's copy holds only in-frame clones and misses some; the assay was immunoSEQ multiplex PCR. This table has around 160,000 clones, over 80% appearing once. The sequenced sample was PBMCs. The receptors come from a woman aged 18 to 35 in good health and CMV-seronegative.

V usage is TRBV4-2 and J usage is TRBJ1-2; TRBD1 matches at 8 bases. With V trimmed by 1 base and J by 4 bases, 8 bases remained unmatched. The germline V gene encodes CDR1 LGHNA and CDR2 YNFKEQ. This CDR3 contains 16 residues. CDR3 nucleotide sequence: TGTGCCAGCAGCCAAGGAAGGAACAGGGGGGTCTATGGCTACACCTTC. Amino acid sequence: CASSQGRNRGVYGYTF.

The DNA of the CDR3 is TGCAGCGCCGGGACAGGAGATGAAAAACTGTTTTTT. It yields the protein CSAGTGDEKLFF. The chain links TRBV29-1 to TRBJ1-4, with 8 bases aligning to TRBD1. This CDR3 spans 12 amino acids. V trimming: 7 bases; J trimming: 6 bases; junction bases outside the gene matches: 4. Germline loops: CDR1 SQVTM, CDR2 ANQGSEA.

The chain uses TRBV28 and TRBJ1-2, with a tentative D call TRBD1 (6 bases). The CDR3 is made up of 12 amino acids. V was shortened by 10 bases and J by 4 bases, with 13 bases between the two germline ends. Germline V gene lookup returns CDR1 MDHEN and CDR2 SYDVKM. The CDR3 DNA sequence: TGTGCCACCGCGGACAGCGGCTATGGCTACACCTTC. Its protein product is CATADSGYGYTF.

The chain uses TRBV19 and TRBJ1-2; the D gene is possibly TRBD1 (6 bases). Germline assignment: CDR1 LNHDA and CDR2 SQIVND (reference sequence). Trimming removed 3 bases from V and 5 bases from J, with 7 bases in between. The CDR3 consists of 12 residues. This chain's CDR3 is CASSIRGYGYTF. The DNA of the CDR3 is TGTGCCAGTAGTATCAGGGGATATGGCTACACCTTC.

The chain carries TRBV6-5 and TRBJ1-5, with 8 positions matching TRBD1. The V segment lost 5 bases and the J segment 7 bases; nucleotides outside the gene matches: 7. This CDR3 spans 14 amino acids. The germline CDR1 and CDR2 sequences are MNHEY and SVGAGI. The CDR3 spells CASSPGQGRQPQHF. Written as DNA, the CDR3 is TGTGCCAGCAGTCCCGGACAGGGTAGACAGCCCCAGCATTTT.